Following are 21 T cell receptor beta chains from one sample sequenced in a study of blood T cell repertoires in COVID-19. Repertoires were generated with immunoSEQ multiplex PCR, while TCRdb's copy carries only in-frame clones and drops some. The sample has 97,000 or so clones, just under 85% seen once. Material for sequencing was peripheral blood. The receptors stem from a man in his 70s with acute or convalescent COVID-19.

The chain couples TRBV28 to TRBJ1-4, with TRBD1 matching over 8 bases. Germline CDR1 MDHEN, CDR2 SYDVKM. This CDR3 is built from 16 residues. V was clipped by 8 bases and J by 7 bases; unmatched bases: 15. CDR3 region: CASQGAGHGLGEKLFF. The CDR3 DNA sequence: TGTGCCAGCCAGGGGGCCGGGCACGGCTTAGGTGAAAAACTGTTTTTT.

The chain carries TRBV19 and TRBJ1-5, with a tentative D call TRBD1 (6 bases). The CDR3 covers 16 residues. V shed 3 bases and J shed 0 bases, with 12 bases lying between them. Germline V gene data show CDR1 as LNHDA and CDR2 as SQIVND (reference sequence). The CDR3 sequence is CASSIPGTISNQPQHF. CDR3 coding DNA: TGTGCCAGTAGTATCCCCGGGACAATTAGCAATCAGCCCCAGCATTTT. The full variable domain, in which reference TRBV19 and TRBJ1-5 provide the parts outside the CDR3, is DGGITQSPKYLFRKEGQNVTLSCEQNLNHDAMYWYRQDPGQGLRLIYYSQIVNDFQKGDIAEGYSVSREKKESFPLTVTSAQKNPTAFYLCASSIPGTISNQPQHFGDGTRLSIL.

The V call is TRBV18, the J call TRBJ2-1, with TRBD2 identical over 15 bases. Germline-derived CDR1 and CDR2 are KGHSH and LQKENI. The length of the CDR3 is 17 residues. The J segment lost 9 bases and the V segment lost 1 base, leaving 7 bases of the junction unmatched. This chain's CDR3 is CASSPLRTSGRASEQFF. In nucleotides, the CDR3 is TGTGCCAGCTCACCACTTAGGACTAGCGGGAGGGCCAGTGAGCAGTTCTTC. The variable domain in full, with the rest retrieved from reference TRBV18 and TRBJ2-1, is NAGVMQNPRHLVRRRGQEARLRCSPMKGHSHVYWYRQLPEEGLKFMVYLQKENIIDESGMPKERFSAEFPKEGPSILRIQQVVRGDSAAYFCASSPLRTSGRASEQFFGPGTRLTVL.

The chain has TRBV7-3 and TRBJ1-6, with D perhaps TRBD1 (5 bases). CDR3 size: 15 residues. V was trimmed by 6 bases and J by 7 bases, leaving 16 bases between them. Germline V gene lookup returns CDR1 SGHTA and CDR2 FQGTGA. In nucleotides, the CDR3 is TGTGCCAGCAGTCCCGGAGGCGGGGGGAATTCACCCCTCCACTTT. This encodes CASSPGGGGNSPLHF.

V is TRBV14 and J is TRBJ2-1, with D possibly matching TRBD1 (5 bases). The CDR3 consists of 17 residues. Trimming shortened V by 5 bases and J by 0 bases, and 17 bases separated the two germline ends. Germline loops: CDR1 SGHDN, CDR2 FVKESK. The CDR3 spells CASSSKGGATSYNEQFF. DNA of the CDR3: TGTGCCAGCAGCTCTAAGGGTGGGGCAACCTCCTACAATGAGCAGTTCTTC. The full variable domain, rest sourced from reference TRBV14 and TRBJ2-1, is EAGVTQFPSHSVIEKGQTVTLRCDPISGHDNLYWYRRVMGKEIKFLLHFVKESKQDESGMPNNRFLAERTGGTYSTLKVQPAELEDSGVYFCASSSKGGATSYNEQFFGPGTRLTVL.

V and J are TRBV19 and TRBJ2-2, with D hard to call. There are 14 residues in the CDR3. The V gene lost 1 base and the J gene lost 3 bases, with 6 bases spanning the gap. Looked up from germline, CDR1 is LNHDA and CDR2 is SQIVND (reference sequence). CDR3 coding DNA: TGTGCCAGTAGTATAGCCCACTACACCGGGGAGCTGTTTTTT. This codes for CASSIAHYTGELFF.

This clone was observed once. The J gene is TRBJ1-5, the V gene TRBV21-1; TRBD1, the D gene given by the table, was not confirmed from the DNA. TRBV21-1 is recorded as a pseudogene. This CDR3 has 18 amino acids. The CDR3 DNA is TGTGCCAGCAGCAAAGAGATACACGGACAGGGAAGGGATCAGCCCCAGCATTTT. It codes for CASSKEIHGQGRDQPQHF.

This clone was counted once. The CDR3: CAVGEGSTDTQYF. In DNA form, the CDR3 reads TGTGCTGTAGGCGAGGGAAGCACAGATACGCAGTATTTT. The chain carries TRBV24-1 and TRBJ2-3; a possible D gene is TRBD2 (5 bases). CDR3 size: 13 residues. Germline values: CDR1 KGHDR, CDR2 SFDVKD.

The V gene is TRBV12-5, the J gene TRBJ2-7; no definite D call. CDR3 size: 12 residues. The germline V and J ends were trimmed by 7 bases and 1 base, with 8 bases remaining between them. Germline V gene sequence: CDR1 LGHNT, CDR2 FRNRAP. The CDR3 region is CASARVSYEQYF. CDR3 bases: TGTGCTAGTGCCCGGGTATCCTACGAGCAGTACTTC.

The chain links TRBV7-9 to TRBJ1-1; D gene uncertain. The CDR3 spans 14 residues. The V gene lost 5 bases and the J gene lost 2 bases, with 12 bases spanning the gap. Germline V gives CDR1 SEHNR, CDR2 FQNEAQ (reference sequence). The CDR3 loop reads CASSPQSGNTEAFF. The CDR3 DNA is TGTGCCAGCAGCCCCCAGTCAGGAAACACTGAAGCTTTCTTT.

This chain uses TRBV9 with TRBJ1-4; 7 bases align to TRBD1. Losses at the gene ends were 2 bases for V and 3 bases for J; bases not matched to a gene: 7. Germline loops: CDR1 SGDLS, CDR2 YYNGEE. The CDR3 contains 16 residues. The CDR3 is CASSVRGDRANEKLFF. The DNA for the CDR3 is TGTGCCAGCAGCGTGAGAGGAGACAGGGCTAATGAAAAACTGTTTTTT.

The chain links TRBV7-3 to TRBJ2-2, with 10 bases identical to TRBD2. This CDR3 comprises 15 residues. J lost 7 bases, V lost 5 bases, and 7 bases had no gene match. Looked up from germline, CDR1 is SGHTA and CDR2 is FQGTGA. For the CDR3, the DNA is TGTGCCAGCAGCCGGGGGACTAGCGTGGTCGGGGAGCTGTTTTTT. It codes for CASSRGTSVVGELFF. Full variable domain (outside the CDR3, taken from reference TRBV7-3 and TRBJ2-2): GAGVSQTPSNKVTEKGKYVELRCDPISGHTALYWYRQSLGQGPEFLIYFQGTGAADDSGLPNDRFFAVRPEGSVSTLKIQRTERGDSAVYLCASSRGTSVVGELFFGEGSRLTVL.

The CDR3 DNA is TGTGCCAGCAGCAAGAACGGGGGGCTAACGGGACTGAATTCCTACGAGCAGTACTTC. It codes for CASSKNGGLTGLNSYEQYF. The gene calls are TRBV5-4 and TRBJ2-7; D might be TRBD2 (7 bases). The length of the CDR3 is 19 residues. Trimming removed 4 bases at V and 1 base at J, with 27 bases between. The germline gives CDR1 SGHNT, CDR2 YYREEE (reference sequence). Combining the CDR3 with reference TRBV5-4 and TRBJ2-7 gives the whole variable domain ETGVTQSPTHLIKTRGQQVTLRCSSQSGHNTVSWYQQALGQGPQFIFQYYREEENGRGNFPPRFSGLQFPNYSSELNVNALELDDSALYLCASSKNGGLTGLNSYEQYFGPGTRLTVT.

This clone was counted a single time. CDR3 residues: CASSQGRSGNTIYF. CDR3 nucleotide sequence: TGTGCCAGCAGCCAAGGCAGGTCTGGAAACACCATATATTTT. This rearrangement joins TRBV3-1 (or the pseudogene TRBV3-2) to TRBJ1-3; no clear D gene. Per germline, CDR1 LGHDT and CDR2 YNNKEL (reference sequence). The V gene lost 1 base and the J gene lost 1 base, with 5 bases spanning the gap. CDR3 size: 14 residues.

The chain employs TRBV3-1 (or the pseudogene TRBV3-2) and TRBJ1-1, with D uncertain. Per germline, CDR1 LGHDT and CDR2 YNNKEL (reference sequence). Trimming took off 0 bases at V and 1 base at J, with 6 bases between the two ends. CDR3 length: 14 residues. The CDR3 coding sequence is TGTGCCAGCAGCCAAGATAGTTGGAACACTGAAGCTTTCTTT. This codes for CASSQDSWNTEAFF.

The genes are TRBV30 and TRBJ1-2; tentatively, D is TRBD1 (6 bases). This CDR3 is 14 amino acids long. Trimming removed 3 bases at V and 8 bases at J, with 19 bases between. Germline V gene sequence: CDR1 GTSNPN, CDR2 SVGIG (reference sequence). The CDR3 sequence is CAWSPALDSGGYTF. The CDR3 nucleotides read TGTGCCTGGAGCCCGGCATTGGACAGCGGCGGCTACACCTTC. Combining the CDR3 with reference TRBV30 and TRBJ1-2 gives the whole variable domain SQTIHQWPATLVQPVGSPLSLECTVEGTSNPNLYWYRQAAGRGLQLLFYSVGIGQISSEVPQNLSASRPQDRQFILSSKKLLLSDSGFYLCAWSPALDSGGYTFGSGTRLTVV.

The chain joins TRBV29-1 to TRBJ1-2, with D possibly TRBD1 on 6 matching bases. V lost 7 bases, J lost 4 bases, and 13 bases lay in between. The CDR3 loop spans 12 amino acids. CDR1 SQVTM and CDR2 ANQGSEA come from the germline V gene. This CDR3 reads CSGVDSGYGYTF. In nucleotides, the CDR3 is TGCAGCGGAGTGGACAGCGGCTATGGCTACACCTTC. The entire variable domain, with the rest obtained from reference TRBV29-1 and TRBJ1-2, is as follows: SAVISQKPSRDICQRGTSLTIQCQVDSQVTMMFWYRQQPGQSLTLIATANQGSEATYESGFVIDKFPISRPNLTFSTLTVSNMSPEDSSIYLCSGVDSGYGYTFGSGTRLTVV.

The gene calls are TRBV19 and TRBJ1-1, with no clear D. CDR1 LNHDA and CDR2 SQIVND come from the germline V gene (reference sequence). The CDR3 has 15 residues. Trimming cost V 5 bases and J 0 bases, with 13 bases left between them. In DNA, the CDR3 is TGTGCCAGTAGTCAGCGGGAGACGGTGAACACTGAAGCTTTCTTT. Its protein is CASSQRETVNTEAFF.

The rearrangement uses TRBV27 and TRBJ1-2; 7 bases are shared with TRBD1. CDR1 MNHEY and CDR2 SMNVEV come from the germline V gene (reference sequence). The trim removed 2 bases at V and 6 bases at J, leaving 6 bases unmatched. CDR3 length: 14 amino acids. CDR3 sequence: CASSLQRQGNGYTF. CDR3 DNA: TGTGCCAGCAGTTTACAGCGACAGGGAAATGGCTACACCTTC.

DNA for the CDR3: TGTGCCAGCAGTGTTTCAGGGGGCAATCAGCCCCAGCATTTT. It translates to CASSVSGGNQPQHF. This chain connects TRBV2 to TRBJ1-5; TRBD1 is a possible D gene (6 bases). The CDR3 extends over 14 amino acids. V lost 4 bases, J lost 2 bases, and 9 bases lay in between. Germline lookup yields CDR1 SNHLY and CDR2 FYNNEI. The complete variable domain, with remaining parts taken from reference TRBV2 and TRBJ1-5, reads EPEVTQTPSHQVTQMGQEVILRCVPISNHLYFYWYRQILGQKVEFLVSFYNNEISEKSEIFDDQFSVERPDGSNFTLKIRSTKLEDSAMYFCASSVSGGNQPQHFGDGTRLSIL.

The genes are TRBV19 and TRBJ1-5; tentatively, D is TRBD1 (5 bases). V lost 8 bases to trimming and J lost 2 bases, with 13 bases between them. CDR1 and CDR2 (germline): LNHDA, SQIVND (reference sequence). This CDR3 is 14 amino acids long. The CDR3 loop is CASSGGGGNQPQHF. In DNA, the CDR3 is TGTGCCAGTTCGGGGGGAGGCGGCAATCAGCCCCAGCATTTT.